The entry below describes one TCR beta chain. Its matching antigen is unknown. The sample is drawn from a study of EBV T-cell therapy then PD-1 blockade in nasopharyngeal carcinoma. Noted treatment: AdE1-LMPpoly-expanded autologous EBV-specific T-cell therapy followed by anti-PD-1 nivolumab. Sequencing used immunoSEQ multiplex PCR; TCRdb keeps in-frame clones, though not all of them. The table shows around 22,000 clones, with 82% occurring only once. The germline V gene has CDR1 LGHDT and CDR2 YNNKEL (reference sequence). The CDR3 contains 15 residues. J gave up 4 bases and V 4 bases, and 5 bases lay outside the gene matches.

The input for sequencing was CD8+ T cells from blood, taken at day -245 from a patient whose treatment included autologous EBV-specific T cells and nivolumab. The chain joins TRBV3-1 (or the pseudogene TRBV3-2) to TRBJ2-1; 9 bases fit TRBD2. The sequence was collected from a man in his forties or fifties with nasopharyngeal carcinoma. The CDR3 spells CASSLAGAGYNEQFF. The CDR3 bases are TGTGCCAGCAGCCTAGCGGGGGCGGGATACAATGAGCAGTTCTTC.